Sequencing of this TCR beta chain was carried out in a study of T cell responses to AZD1222 COVID-19 vaccine. At the level of the study: Pooling covered second doses at about 4 or about 12 weeks.

General observations from the study: Repertoires were obtained solely post-peak T cell response.

The CDR3 has 17 amino acids. Trimming took 2 bases from V and 3 from J, leaving 18 bases between them. CDR1 and CDR2 (germline): SGHRS, YFSETQ. Concerning this clone itself: As yet, its antigen is unknown.

Only in-frame clones appear in the TCRdb table, and some are missing; sequencing was by immunoSEQ multiplex PCR. This sample carries around 120,000 clones, approximately 90% of them seen once, and the ten largest clones take more than 13%. The sequencing used peripheral blood, collected on day 0 of AZD1222 vaccination. The chain has TRBV5-1 and TRBJ2-1; D possibly uses TRBD1 or TRBD2 (5 bases each). This TCR was sampled from an adult in good health. In nucleotides, the CDR3 is TGCGCCAGCAGCTTTGACCCGGGACGGGACGACTACAATGAGCAGTTCTTC. Protein sequence: CASSFDPGRDDYNEQFF. The variable domain in full, completed from reference TRBV5-1 and TRBJ2-1, reads KAGVTQTPRYLIKTRGQQVTLSCSPISGHRSVSWYQQTPGQGLQFLFEYFSETQRNKGNFPGRFSGRQFSNSRSEMNVSTLELGDSALYLCASSFDPGRDDYNEQFFGPGTRLTVL.